The clone carrying this TCR beta chain was counted between two and nine times. The data derive from a study of blood T cell repertoires in COVID-19. Sequenced by immunoSEQ multiplex PCR; TCRdb stores in-frame clones only, minus some. Found here are 60,000 to 80,000 clones, approximately 88% of them singletons; the top ten hold around 6.4%. V lost 4 bases, J lost 0 bases, and 15 bases lay in between. Germline assignment: CDR1 GTSNPN and CDR2 SVGIG (reference sequence). The CDR3 contains 15 residues. The sample comprised peripheral blood. The J gene is TRBJ1-1, the V gene TRBV30; TRBD1 might be the D (6 bases). The receptor was isolated from a woman in her 70s with acute or convalescent COVID-19. The CDR3 loop is CAWKLLDSLNTEAFF. CDR3 sequence (DNA): TGTGCCTGGAAGTTGTTGGACAGCTTGAACACTGAAGCTTTCTTT.